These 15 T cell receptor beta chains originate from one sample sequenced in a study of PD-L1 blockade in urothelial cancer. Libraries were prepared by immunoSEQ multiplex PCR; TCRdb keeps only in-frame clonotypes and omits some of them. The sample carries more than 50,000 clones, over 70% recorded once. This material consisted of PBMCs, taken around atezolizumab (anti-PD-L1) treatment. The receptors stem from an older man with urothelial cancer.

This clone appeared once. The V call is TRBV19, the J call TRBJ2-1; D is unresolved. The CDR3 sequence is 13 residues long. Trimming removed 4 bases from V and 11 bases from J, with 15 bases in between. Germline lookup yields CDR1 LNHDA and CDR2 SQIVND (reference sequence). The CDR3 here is CASSTSLASQQFF. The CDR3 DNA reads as TGTGCCAGTAGTACCTCGTTGGCATCTCAGCAGTTCTTC.

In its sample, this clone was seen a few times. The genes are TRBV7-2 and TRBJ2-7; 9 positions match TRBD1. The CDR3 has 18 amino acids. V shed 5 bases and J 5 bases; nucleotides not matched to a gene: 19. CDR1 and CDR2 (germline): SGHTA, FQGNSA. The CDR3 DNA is TGTGCCAGCAGCCCCCGGAGCGGGACAGGGCCGCTTCGAAACGAGCAGTACTTC. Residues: CASSPRSGTGPLRNEQYF.

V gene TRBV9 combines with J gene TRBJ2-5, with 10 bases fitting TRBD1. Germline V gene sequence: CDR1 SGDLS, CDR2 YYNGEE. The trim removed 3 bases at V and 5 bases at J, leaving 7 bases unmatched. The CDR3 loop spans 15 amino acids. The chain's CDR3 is CASSEGTGVAETQYF. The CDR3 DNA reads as TGTGCCAGCAGCGAGGGGACAGGGGTCGCCGAGACCCAGTACTTC.

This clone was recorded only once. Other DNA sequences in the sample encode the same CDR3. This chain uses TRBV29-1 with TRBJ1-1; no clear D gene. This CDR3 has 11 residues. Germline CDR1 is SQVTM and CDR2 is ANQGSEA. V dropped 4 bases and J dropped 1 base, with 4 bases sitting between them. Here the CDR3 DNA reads TGCAGCGTTGTGAGGAACACTGAAGCTTTCTTT. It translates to CSVVRNTEAFF.

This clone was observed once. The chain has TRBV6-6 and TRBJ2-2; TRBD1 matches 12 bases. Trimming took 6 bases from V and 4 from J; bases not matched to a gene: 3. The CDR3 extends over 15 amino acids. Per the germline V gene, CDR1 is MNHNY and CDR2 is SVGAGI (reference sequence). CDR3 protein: CASRGQGAGTGELFF. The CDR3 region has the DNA TGTGCCAGCAGGGGACAGGGGGCCGGCACCGGGGAGCTGTTTTTT.

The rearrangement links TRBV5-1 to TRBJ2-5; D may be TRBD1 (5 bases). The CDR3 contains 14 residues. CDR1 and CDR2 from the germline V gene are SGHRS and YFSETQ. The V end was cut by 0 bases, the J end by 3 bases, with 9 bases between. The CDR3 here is CASSLELTEETQYF. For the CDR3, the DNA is TGCGCCAGCAGCTTGGAACTGACAGAAGAGACCCAGTACTTC.

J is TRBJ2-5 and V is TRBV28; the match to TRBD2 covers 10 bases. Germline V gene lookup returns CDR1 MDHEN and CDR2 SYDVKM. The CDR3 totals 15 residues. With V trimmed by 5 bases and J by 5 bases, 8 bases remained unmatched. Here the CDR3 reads CASSGLAGDMETQYF. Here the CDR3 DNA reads TGTGCCAGCAGTGGGCTAGCGGGAGATATGGAGACCCAGTACTTC.

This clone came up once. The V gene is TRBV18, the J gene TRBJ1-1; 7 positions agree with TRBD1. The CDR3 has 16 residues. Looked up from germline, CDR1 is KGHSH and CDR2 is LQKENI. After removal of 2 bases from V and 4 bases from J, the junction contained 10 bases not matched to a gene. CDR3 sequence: CASSPRRGQGFTEAFF. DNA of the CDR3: TGTGCCAGCTCACCAAGGAGGGGGCAAGGATTCACTGAAGCTTTCTTT.

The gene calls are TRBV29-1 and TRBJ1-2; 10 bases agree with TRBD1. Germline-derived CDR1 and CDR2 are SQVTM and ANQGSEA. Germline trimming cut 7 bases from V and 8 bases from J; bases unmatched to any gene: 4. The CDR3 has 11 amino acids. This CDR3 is CSAGTGDGYTF. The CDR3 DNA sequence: TGCAGCGCCGGGACAGGGGACGGCTACACCTTC.

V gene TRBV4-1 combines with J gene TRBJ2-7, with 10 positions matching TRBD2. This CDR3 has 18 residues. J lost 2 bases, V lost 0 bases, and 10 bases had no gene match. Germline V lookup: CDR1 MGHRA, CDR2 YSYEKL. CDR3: CASSQERGASGRAYEQYF. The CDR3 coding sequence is TGCGCCAGCAGCCAAGAGCGCGGGGCTAGCGGGAGAGCCTACGAGCAGTACTTC.

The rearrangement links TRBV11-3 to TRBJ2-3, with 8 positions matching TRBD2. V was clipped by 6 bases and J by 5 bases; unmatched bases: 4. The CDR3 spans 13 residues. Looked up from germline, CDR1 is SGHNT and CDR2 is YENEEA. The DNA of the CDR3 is TGTGCCAGCAGTGCGGGAGGAGGAGATACGCAGTATTTT. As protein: CASSAGGGDTQYF. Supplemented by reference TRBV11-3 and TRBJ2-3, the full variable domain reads EAGVVQSPRYKIIEKKQPVAFWCNPISGHNTLYWYLQNLGQGPELLIRYENEEAVDDSQLPKDRFSAERLKGVDSTLKIQPAELGDSAVYLCASSAGGGDTQYFGPGTRLTVL.

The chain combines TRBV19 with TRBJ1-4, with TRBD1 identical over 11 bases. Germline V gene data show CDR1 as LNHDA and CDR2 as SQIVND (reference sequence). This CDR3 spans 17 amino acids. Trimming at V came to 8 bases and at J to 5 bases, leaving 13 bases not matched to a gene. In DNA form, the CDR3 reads TGTGCCAGTCAAATACGAGGACAGGGGGCCTTAAATGAAAAACTGTTTTTT. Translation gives CASQIRGQGALNEKLFF.

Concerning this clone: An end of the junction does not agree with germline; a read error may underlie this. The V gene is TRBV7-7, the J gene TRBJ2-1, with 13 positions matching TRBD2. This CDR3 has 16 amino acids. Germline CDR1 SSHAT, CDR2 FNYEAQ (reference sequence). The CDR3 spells CASSPRTSGSYNEQFF. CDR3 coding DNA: TGTGCTAGCAGCCCGCGGACTAGCGGGAGCTACAATGAGCAGTTCTTC.

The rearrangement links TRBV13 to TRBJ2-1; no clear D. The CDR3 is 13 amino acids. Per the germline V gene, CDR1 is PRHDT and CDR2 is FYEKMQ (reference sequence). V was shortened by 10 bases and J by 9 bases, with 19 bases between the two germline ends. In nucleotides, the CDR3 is TGTGCCATAACCTCAGTAGTAGCTGGTGAGCAGTTCTTC. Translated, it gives CAITSVVAGEQFF.

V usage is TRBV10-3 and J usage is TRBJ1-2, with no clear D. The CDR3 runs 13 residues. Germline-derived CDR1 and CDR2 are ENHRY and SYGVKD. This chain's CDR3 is CALREGMGYGYTF. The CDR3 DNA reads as TGTGCTCTAAGGGAGGGCATGGGCTATGGCTACACCTTC.